This T cell receptor (beta chain) stems from a study of OX40 agonist ivuxolimab in advanced cancers. This table comes from immunoSEQ multiplex PCR, and its TCRdb copy is limited to in-frame clones, with some not included. The sample carries more than 75,000 clones, more than 85% recorded once. Overall study results and limits: Among the lowest peripheral clonal expansion occurred in 0.1-3.0 mg/kg partial responders. Expanded clones belonging to CD8+ T cells outnumbered, on average, those of CD4+.

On this clone itself: Its antigen is still unknown.

There are 15 residues in the CDR3. V was shortened by 3 bases and J by 1 base, with 10 bases between the two germline ends. The germline gives CDR1 LNHDA, CDR2 SQIVND (reference sequence). V gene TRBV19 combines with J gene TRBJ1-5, with D maybe TRBD1 (6 bases). The TCR sequence derives from an adult with an advanced solid tumor such as melanoma, head and neck, liver or kidney cancer. This specimen was CD4+ or CD8+ T cells sorted from blood, taken in a trial of the OX40 agonist ivuxolimab. CDR3 coding DNA: TGTGCCAGTAGTATTCAGGGGTCGAGCAATCAGCCCCAGCATTTT. It yields the protein CASSIQGSSNQPQHF.